This TCR beta chain was sequenced in a study of shared clonotypes between healthy human individuals. Study-level background: Samples came from a couple of female and three male donors aged 18 to 49. Study-wide results and limits: All-four-donor shared clonotypes had higher generation probabilities than non-shared clonotypes did. On the whole, naive subsets had larger estimated richness than memory subsets had.

As regards this clone: What it binds is unknown. An end of the junction does not agree with germline; a read error may underlie this.

The germline gives CDR1 SSHAT, CDR2 FNYEAQ (reference sequence). The CDR3 spans 15 residues. Terminally differentiated effector memory CD45RA+ cells were excluded from the naive CD8 cells, which were CD45RO-negative and positively selected for CCR7. An assay was performed, and its level was deep. The data were produced by immunoSEQ multiplex PCR, yet TCRdb's version contains in-frame clones alone and is incomplete. The profile shows 1.5 million to 2.5 million clones, approximately 94% of them singletons. The chain employs TRBV7-7 and TRBJ2-5; D assignment may be TRBD1 or TRBD2 (5 bases each). The receptor was isolated from a man between 18 and 35 years old in good health. Sequenced input: naive CD8+ T cells sorted from blood. CDR3 residues: CASSLGVGEQETQYF. The CDR3 DNA reads as TGTGCTAGCAGCTTAGGGGTGGGGGAGCAAGAGACCCAGTACTTC.